The clone carrying this T cell receptor beta chain occurred a few times. This sample is drawn from a study of shared clonotypes between healthy human individuals. Study processing details: ImmunoSEQ only sent back junction sequences with no quality scores, so filtering was done differently. Generated by immunoSEQ multiplex PCR, the TCRdb table keeps only in-frame clones and is missing some. That table is the source of V, J and clone size, and D and trimming were worked out from the DNA. The sample contains about 990,000 clones, approximately 80% of which appear only once. Trimming shortened V by 5 bases and J by 3 bases, and 16 bases separated the two germline ends. The CDR3 has 15 amino acids. In germline, CDR1 is MNHNS, CDR2 SASEGT.

The sample was memory CD4+ T cells from PBMCs. Described subset: CD45RA-negative fraction. The chain has TRBV6-1 and TRBJ1-1; D may be TRBD1 (6 bases). The source is a man aged 18 to 30 in good health. Some clones in this sample may be carry-over from other donors' samples. CDR3 residues: CASSPGTLGDTEAFF. CDR3 nucleotide sequence: TGTGCCAGCAGTCCCGGGACACTGGGGGACACTGAAGCTTTCTTT.